The 5 T cell receptor beta chains in this list originate from one sample, sequenced in a study of regulatory dendritic cells for organ transplantation. The repertoire was sequenced with immunoSEQ multiplex PCR; TCRdb's copy has only in-frame clones and lacks some. The sample includes around 30,000 clones, approximately 82% of them seen just once. Specimen: naive CD8+ T cells from blood. Subset of the sample: CD45RA+ naive T cells. The receptors come from a human donor in good health.

The chain is built from TRBV5-4 and TRBJ2-1; D may be TRBD2 (6 bases). The CDR3 has 16 residues. Germline-derived CDR1 and CDR2 are SGHNT and YYREEE (reference sequence). Trimming cost V 0 bases and J 4 bases, with 14 bases left between them. CDR3 residues: CASSLGTSGQYNEQFF. The CDR3 nucleotides read TGTGCCAGCAGCTTGGGTACAAGCGGGCAGTACAATGAGCAGTTCTTC.

The chain recombines TRBV6-6 with TRBJ2-7; D is perhaps TRBD1 (5 bases). The germline gives CDR1 MNHNY, CDR2 SVGAGI (reference sequence). The germline V and J ends were trimmed by 0 bases and 3 bases, with 12 bases remaining between them. The CDR3 is 15 amino acids. The CDR3 loop reads CASSYSGRESYEQYF. The DNA of the CDR3 is TGTGCCAGCAGTTACTCGGGCAGGGAAAGCTACGAGCAGTACTTC.

The CDR3 DNA is TGCAGCGTTGGGGGGGGTGGCCAGCCCCAGCATTTT. This encodes CSVGGGGQPQHF. The V and J genes are TRBV29-1 and TRBJ1-5; tentatively, D is TRBD1 (5 bases). V was cut by 4 bases and J by 7 bases, with 11 bases left in between. The CDR3 has 12 residues. Germline V gene lookup returns CDR1 SQVTM and CDR2 ANQGSEA.

This clone was observed a few times. The chain combines TRBV4-1 with TRBJ1-5; D is perhaps TRBD1 (5 bases). Trimming removed 0 bases from V and 6 bases from J, with 9 bases in between. The CDR3 covers 14 residues. Per germline, CDR1 MGHRA and CDR2 YSYEKL. In DNA form, the CDR3 reads TGCGCCAGCAGCCAAGATAAAACAGGTCAGCCCCAGCATTTT. Protein: CASSQDKTGQPQHF.

The J gene is TRBJ1-2, the V gene TRBV7-8; D is ambiguous. V shed 5 bases and J shed 1 base, with 5 bases lying between them. This CDR3 spans 12 amino acids. The germline gives CDR1 SGHVS, CDR2 FQNEAQ. The CDR3 sequence is CASSPRNYGYTF. The CDR3 nucleotides are TGTGCCAGCAGCCCTCGTAACTATGGCTACACCTTC. The full variable domain, rest sourced from reference TRBV7-8 and TRBJ1-2, is GAGVSQSPRYKVAKRGQDVALRCDPISGHVSLFWYQQALGQGPEFLTYFQNEAQLDKSGLPSDRFFAERPEGSVSTLKIQRTQQEDSAVYLCASSPRNYGYTFGSGTRLTVV.